These 11 T cell receptor beta chains came from one sample sequenced in a study of Graves' ophthalmopathy and Graves' hyperthyroidism. Transcripts of RNA were the source for amplifying TCR beta CDR3 regions. An opening RT-PCR round employed HTBI primers and preceded a second-round multiplex PCR. A single record per CDR3 protein comes from TCRdb applying MiXCR to the multiplex PCR reads. Among over a million distinct CDR3 sequences, roughly 35% were seen once, and the ten largest hold around 10%. The sequencing sample was made of peripheral blood or thyroid tissue (not recorded which). These receptors all come from an adult man with Graves' hyperthyroidism.

This clonotype was seen repeatedly, ten times or more. The chain joins TRBV5-1 to TRBJ1-6; no clear D gene. Germline CDR1 is SGHRS and CDR2 is YFSETQ. Deletions cut 4 bases from V and 7 bases from J, with 6 bases between. CDR3 length: 12 residues. The CDR3: CASSRENSPLHF. CDR3 DNA sequence: TGCGCCAGCAGCCGAGAAAATTCACCCCTCCACTTT.

This clonotype was detected ten times or more. This chain uses TRBV19 with TRBJ2-7; D could derive from TRBD1 or TRBD2 (5 bases each). Germline V gene data show CDR1 as LNHDA and CDR2 as SQIVND (reference sequence). The V end was cut by 4 bases, the J end by 2 bases, with 15 bases between. This CDR3 is built from 15 residues. DNA for the CDR3: TGTGCCAGTAGTACAAGCGGAGAAGGGGCCTACGAGCAGTACTTC. As protein: CASSTSGEGAYEQYF. Full variable domain (remainder filled in from reference TRBV19 and TRBJ2-7): DGGITQSPKYLFRKEGQNVTLSCEQNLNHDAMYWYRQDPGQGLRLIYYSQIVNDFQKGDIAEGYSVSREKKESFPLTVTSAQKNPTAFYLCASSTSGEGAYEQYFGPGTRLTVT.

In this sample, this clonotype turned up many times. The chain employs TRBV10-3 and TRBJ1-1, with TRBD1 matching over 9 bases. Germline lookup yields CDR1 ENHRY and CDR2 SYGVKD. The CDR3 totals 15 residues. V lost 8 bases to trimming and J lost 4 bases; unmatched junction nucleotides: 11. CDR3 bases: TGTGCCATCTCATGGACAGGGGTGCGGGCCACTGAAGCTTTCTTT. Translating it yields CAISWTGVRATEAFF.

The rearrangement uses TRBV9 and TRBJ2-2; 9 positions agree with TRBD2. The CDR3 has 16 amino acids. Germline CDR1 and CDR2: SGDLS and YYNGEE. V trimming: 2 bases; J trimming: 8 bases; junction bases outside the gene matches: 10. The CDR3 loop reads CASSVGQAGLAGELFF. The CDR3 DNA reads TGTGCCAGCAGCGTCGGACAGGCGGGACTAGCTGGGGAGCTGTTTTTT.

This clonotype was detected many times. The chain has TRBV19 and TRBJ2-2; TRBD1 or TRBD2 may be the D gene (5 bases each). Trimming took off 3 bases at V and 0 bases at J, with 14 bases between the two ends. Germline V gene sequence: CDR1 LNHDA, CDR2 SQIVND (reference sequence). The CDR3 loop spans 17 amino acids. CDR3 DNA sequence: TGTGCCAGTAGTATTGGGGCTGGCGGGTCGAACACCGGGGAGCTGTTTTTT. This sequence encodes CASSIGAGGSNTGELFF.

This clonotype occurred many times. This chain links TRBV20-1 with TRBJ2-7, with 12 bases fitting TRBD2. Germline CDR1 reads DFQATT; CDR2 reads SNEGSKA (reference sequence). The CDR3 spans 15 residues. The ends lost 5 bases at V and 0 bases at J; junction bases unmatched: 5. The CDR3, as DNA: TGCAGTGCTGGGACTAGCGGGCAAATCTCCTACGAGCAGTACTTC. Its translation: CSAGTSGQISYEQYF.

V and J are TRBV15 and TRBJ2-7; D remains ambiguous. Germline lookup yields CDR1 LNHNV and CDR2 YYDKDF (reference sequence). This CDR3 is built from 14 residues. The V end was cut by 1 base, the J end by 3 bases, with 10 bases between. The CDR3 reads CATSRAGSVYEQYF. Here the CDR3 DNA reads TGTGCCACCAGCAGAGCCGGGTCTGTCTACGAGCAGTACTTC.

The rearrangement links TRBV10-3 to TRBJ2-7; D is unresolved. CDR1 ENHRY and CDR2 SYGVKD come from the germline V gene. V shed 8 bases and J shed 9 bases, with 5 bases lying between them. CDR3 size: 8 residues. Here the CDR3 DNA reads TGTGCCATCCACGGGCAGTACTTC. Translated, it gives CAIHGQYF.

V and J are TRBV7-9 and TRBJ1-2, with TRBD1 matching over 7 bases. In germline, CDR1 is SEHNR, CDR2 FQNEAQ (reference sequence). CDR3 length: 11 residues. V was clipped by 4 bases and J by 11 bases; unmatched bases: 4. The CDR3 spells CASSYRGSYTF. The CDR3 bases are TGTGCCAGCAGCTACAGGGGTAGTTACACCTTC.

This clonotype was picked up many times. The chain has TRBV24-1 and TRBJ1-2; D uncertain. Trimming left V 5 bases short and J 3 bases short, with 6 bases between. This CDR3 region has 12 residues. CDR1 KGHDR and CDR2 SFDVKD come from the germline V gene. The CDR3 protein is CATSGTDYGYTF. The CDR3 DNA sequence: TGTGCCACCAGTGGGACTGACTATGGCTACACCTTC.

The chain recombines TRBV4-1 with TRBJ2-5, with D perhaps TRBD2 (5 bases). The CDR3 loop spans 12 amino acids. Trimming removed 2 bases at V and 5 bases at J, with 6 bases between. Germline assignment: CDR1 MGHRA and CDR2 YSYEKL. The CDR3 sequence is CASSQIAETQYF. The CDR3 region has the DNA TGCGCCAGCAGCCAAATAGCGGAGACCCAGTACTTC.